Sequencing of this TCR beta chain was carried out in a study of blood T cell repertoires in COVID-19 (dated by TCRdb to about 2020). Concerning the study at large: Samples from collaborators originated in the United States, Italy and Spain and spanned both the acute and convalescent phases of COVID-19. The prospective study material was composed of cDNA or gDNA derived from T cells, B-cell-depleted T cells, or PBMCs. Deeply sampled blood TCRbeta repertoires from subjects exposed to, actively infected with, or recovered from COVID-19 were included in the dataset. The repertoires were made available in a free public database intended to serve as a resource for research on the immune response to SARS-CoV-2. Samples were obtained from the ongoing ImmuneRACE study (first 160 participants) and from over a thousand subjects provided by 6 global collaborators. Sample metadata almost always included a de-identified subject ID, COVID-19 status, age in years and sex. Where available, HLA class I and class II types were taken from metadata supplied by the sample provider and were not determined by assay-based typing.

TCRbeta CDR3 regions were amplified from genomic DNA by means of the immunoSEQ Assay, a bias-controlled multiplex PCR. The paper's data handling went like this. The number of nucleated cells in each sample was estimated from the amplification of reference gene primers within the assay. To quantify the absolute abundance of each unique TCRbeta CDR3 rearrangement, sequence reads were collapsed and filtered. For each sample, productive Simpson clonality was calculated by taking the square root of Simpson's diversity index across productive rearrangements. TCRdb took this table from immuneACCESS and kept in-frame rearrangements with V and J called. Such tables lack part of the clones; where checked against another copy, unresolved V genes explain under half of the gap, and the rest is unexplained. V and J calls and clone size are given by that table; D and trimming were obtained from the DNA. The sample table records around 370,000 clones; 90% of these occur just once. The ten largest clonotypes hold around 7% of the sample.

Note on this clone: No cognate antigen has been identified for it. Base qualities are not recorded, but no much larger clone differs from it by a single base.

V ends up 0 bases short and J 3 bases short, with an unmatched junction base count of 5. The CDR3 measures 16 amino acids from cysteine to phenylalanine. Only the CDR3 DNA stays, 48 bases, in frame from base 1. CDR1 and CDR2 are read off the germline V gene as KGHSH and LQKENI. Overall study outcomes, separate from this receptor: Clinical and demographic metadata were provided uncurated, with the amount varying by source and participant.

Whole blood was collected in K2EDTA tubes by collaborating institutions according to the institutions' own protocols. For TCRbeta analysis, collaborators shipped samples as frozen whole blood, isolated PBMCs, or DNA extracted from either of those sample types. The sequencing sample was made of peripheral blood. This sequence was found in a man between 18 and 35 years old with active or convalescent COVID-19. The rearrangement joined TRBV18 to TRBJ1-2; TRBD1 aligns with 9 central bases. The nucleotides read TGTGCCAGCTCACCACCGTTTACAGGGGGCGACTATGGCTACACCTTC. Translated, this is CASSPPFTGGDYGYTF.